Listed here is a single TCR beta chain. Its antigen is as yet unknown. The record originates from a study of cytomegalovirus exposure and HLA in healthy donors. Study findings and constraints: Most TCR sequences were seen very rarely across donors, but some public TCRs occurred in many.

Trimming took off 3 bases at V and 4 bases at J, with 12 bases between the two ends. The CDR3 length is 14 residues. Per the germline V gene, CDR1 is KGHSH and CDR2 is LQKENI. The study drew the donors from its roughly 120-subject validation cohort, separate from the approximately 700-subject first cohort. Generated by immunoSEQ multiplex PCR, the TCRdb table keeps only in-frame clones and is missing some. The profile covers about 160,000 clones, with nearly 90% appearing a single time and 10% taken by the ten largest. What was sequenced was PBMCs. The chain has TRBV18 and TRBJ2-5, with no clear D. This TCR was sampled from a woman younger than 35 in good health and CMV-seropositive. The CDR3 DNA reads TGTGCCAGCTCACCCCTAGGTCGTAGAGAGACCCAGTACTTC. Translating it yields CASSPLGRRETQYF.